These 30 T cell receptor beta chains originate from one sample sequenced in a study of blood T cell repertoires in COVID-19 (dated by TCRdb to 2019 to 2021). The library was made by the immunoSEQ multiplex PCR assay. Sourced from immuneACCESS, this table was stored by TCRdb with only in-frame sequences that have V and J called. A share of the clones is absent; for the studies checked, an unresolved V gene accounts for under half, and the remainder has no known explanation. For this sample there are about 200,000 clones; 89% appear just once. Of the sample, about 4.8% is held by the ten largest clones. The source material was peripheral blood. The receptors were gathered from a woman aged 40 to 50 with acute or convalescent COVID-19.

The chain recombines TRBV6-5 with TRBJ1-4, with no clear D. Germline CDR1 reads MNHEY; CDR2 reads SVGAGI. This CDR3 comprises 13 residues. The V end lost 6 bases, the J end lost 5 bases, and 10 bases lay between the germline ends. The DNA for the CDR3 is TGTGCCAGCAGAGTCCCGGGGAATGAAAAACTGTTTTTT. The encoded protein is CASRVPGNEKLFF.

V usage is TRBV6-6 and J usage is TRBJ1-2; D ambiguous. The ends were cut back, 6 bases at V and 3 bases at J, with 14 bases in the middle. Germline V gene sequence: CDR1 MNHNY, CDR2 SVGAGI (reference sequence). The CDR3 is 14 amino acids. The CDR3 loop reads CASRLTNMDYGYTF. The CDR3 nucleotides are TGTGCCAGCAGACTGACAAATATGGACTATGGCTACACCTTC.

The rearrangement links TRBV6-2 or TRBV6-3 to TRBJ2-1; TRBD2 matches at 10 bases. The V segment lost 6 bases and the J segment 5 bases; nucleotides outside the gene matches: 7. The CDR3 is made up of 15 amino acids. Germline CDR1 reads MNHEY; CDR2 reads SVGEGT. CDR3 protein: CASSLTSGVDNEQFF. CDR3 nucleotides: TGTGCCAGCAGCTTAACTAGCGGGGTGGACAATGAGCAGTTCTTC.

This clone showed up just once. The chain couples TRBV28 to TRBJ1-6; 9 bases match TRBD1. The CDR3 is made up of 15 amino acids. Germline V CDR1 and CDR2: MDHEN, SYDVKM. Losses at the gene ends were 5 bases for V and 7 bases for J; bases not matched to a gene: 6. The DNA for the CDR3 is TGTGCCAGCAGTCCTCCGGGACAGGGAAATTCACCCCTCCACTTT. It specifies CASSPPGQGNSPLHF. Looking up the rest from reference TRBV28 and TRBJ1-6 gives the full variable domain: DVKVTQSSRYLVKRTGEKVFLECVQDMDHENMFWYRQDPGLGLRLIYFSYDVKMKEKGDIPEGYSVSREKKERFSLILESASTNQTSMYLCASSPPGQGNSPLHFGNGTRLTVT.

This clone was observed a handful of times. The chain recombines TRBV2 with TRBJ1-5, with a weak D call TRBD1 (6 bases). Germline-derived CDR1 and CDR2 are SNHLY and FYNNEI. Trimming stripped 6 bases from V and 7 bases from J, with 19 bases between. This CDR3 is built from 15 residues. The CDR3 coding sequence is TGTGCCAGCAGCCCCACACAGGGAGTCGGGCAGCCCCAGCATTTT. Its translation: CASSPTQGVGQPQHF.

The J gene is TRBJ1-2, the V gene TRBV11-2; 8 bases map to TRBD1. CDR1 SGHAT and CDR2 FQNNGV come from the germline V gene. V shed 7 bases, J shed 1 base, and the junction held 17 bases outside the gene matches. The CDR3 has 18 residues. The CDR3 DNA reads as TGTGCCAGCACCCTCTCCTTGGCAGGGGGCGCGGGTAACTATGGCTACACCTTC. It translates to CASTLSLAGGAGNYGYTF.

The V and J genes are TRBV2 and TRBJ2-1, with D possibly being TRBD2 (5 bases). Germline assignment: CDR1 SNHLY and CDR2 FYNNEI. V lost 1 base to trimming and J lost 2 bases, with 9 bases between them. This CDR3 is built from 15 residues. In DNA form, the CDR3 reads TGTGCCAGCAGTGAAGAGAGGGCCGCCTACAATGAGCAGTTCTTC. This codes for CASSEERAAYNEQFF.

The rearrangement joins TRBV11-2 to TRBJ1-2; no firm D call. The CDR3 consists of 15 residues. Germline V gene lookup returns CDR1 SGHAT and CDR2 FQNNGV. The V end lost 5 bases, the J end lost 3 bases, and 16 bases lay between the germline ends. The CDR3 nucleotides read TGTGCCAGCAGCCCCCAGCCCACAGTTCACTATGGCTACACCTTC. As protein: CASSPQPTVHYGYTF.

This clone was seen just once. J is TRBJ2-3 and V is TRBV2; weak D call: TRBD2 (6 bases). V was shortened by 6 bases and J by 2 bases, with 12 bases between the two germline ends. Germline V CDR1 and CDR2: SNHLY, FYNNEI. The CDR3 spans 14 residues. In DNA form, the CDR3 reads TGTGCCAGCAGACGGGGGATAAACACAGATACGCAGTATTTT. Translation gives CASRRGINTDTQYF.

The chain carries TRBV6-1 and TRBJ2-7, with D perhaps TRBD2 (5 bases). This CDR3 has 15 amino acids. V was shortened by 3 bases and J by 2 bases, with 14 bases between the two germline ends. Germline V gene lookup returns CDR1 MNHNS and CDR2 SASEGT. This chain's CDR3 is CASSDGLSEAYEQYV. The CDR3 region has the DNA TGTGCCAGCAGTGACGGACTCTCCGAGGCCTACGAGCAGTACGTC.

The chain combines TRBV5-6 with TRBJ2-7; tentatively, D is TRBD1 (6 bases). CDR3 length: 14 residues. The germline CDR1 and CDR2 sequences are SGHDT and YYEEEE. V shed 2 bases and J shed 3 bases, with 12 bases lying between them. CDR3 DNA sequence: TGTGCCAGCAGCTTTGGTACGGGACACTACGAGCAGTACGTC. Translating it yields CASSFGTGHYEQYV.

J is TRBJ2-7 and V is TRBV9, with 8 bases aligning to TRBD1. From germline, CDR1 is SGDLS and CDR2 YYNGEE. The CDR3 is 16 amino acids. V shed 0 bases and J 7 bases; nucleotides not matched to a gene: 12. CDR3 nucleotides: TGTGCCAGCAGCGTAGGCATAGGACAGGGATCGGGGGAGCAGTACGTC. This translates into CASSVGIGQGSGEQYV.

The sample holds a few counts of this clone. The rearrangement links TRBV6-1 to TRBJ1-5, with unresolved D. The CDR3 covers 14 residues. The V gene lost 0 bases and the J gene lost 2 bases, with 5 bases spanning the gap. Germline CDR1 reads MNHNS; CDR2 reads SASEGT. For the CDR3, the DNA is TGTGCCAGCAGTGAAGCCCCGGGCAATCAGCCCCAGCATTTT. This translates into CASSEAPGNQPQHF.

Details on this clone: This same CDR3 is encoded by further DNA sequences in the sample. V gene TRBV5-6 combines with J gene TRBJ2-2; D not resolved. The V end lost 4 bases, the J end lost 1 base, and 5 bases lay between the germline ends. The germline V gene has CDR1 SGHDT and CDR2 YYEEEE. The CDR3 loop spans 13 amino acids. The CDR3 protein is CASSLRNTGELFF. The CDR3 region has the DNA TGTGCCAGCAGCCTCCGGAACACCGGGGAGCTGTTTTTT.

The V call is TRBV5-6, the J call TRBJ2-7, with D maybe TRBD2 (5 bases). Germline CDR1 is SGHDT and CDR2 is YYEEEE. Trimming stripped 2 bases from V and 5 bases from J, with 14 bases between. This CDR3 has 14 amino acids. CDR3 sequence (DNA): TGTGCCAGCAGCTTAGTGCCGGGGAACCACGAGCAGTACGTC. It specifies CASSLVPGNHEQYV.

This sequence joins TRBV4-1 and TRBJ2-3; possibly TRBD2 for D (5 bases). The V gene's germline CDR1 is MGHRA and CDR2 YSYEKL. Trimming removed 4 bases from V and 4 bases from J, with 12 bases in between. This CDR3 contains 14 residues. Here the CDR3 reads CASSRENGADTQYF. The CDR3 nucleotides are TGCGCCAGCAGCCGGGAGAACGGGGCAGATACGCAGTATTTT.

The chain uses TRBV27 and TRBJ1-1, with D possibly matching TRBD1 (5 bases). Trimming removed 7 bases at V and 0 bases at J, with 12 bases between. The CDR3 runs to 14 residues. Germline V gene sequence: CDR1 MNHEY, CDR2 SMNVEV (reference sequence). The CDR3 reads CASTAAGLNTEAFF. The DNA for the CDR3 is TGTGCCAGCACTGCAGCAGGGCTGAACACTGAAGCTTTCTTT.

The chain carries TRBV18 and TRBJ1-6; TRBD1 matches 7 bases. The CDR3 contains 14 residues. Trimming cost V 2 bases and J 10 bases; bases outside gene matches: 5. Germline CDR1 reads KGHSH; CDR2 reads LQKENI. The chain's CDR3 is CASSPRDRGSPLHF. The CDR3 coding sequence is TGTGCCAGCTCACCAAGGGACAGAGGGTCACCCCTCCACTTT.

The chain employs TRBV24-1 and TRBJ1-5; D unclear. Germline-derived CDR1 and CDR2 are KGHDR and SFDVKD. Trimming stripped 3 bases from V and 0 bases from J, with 8 bases between. This CDR3 contains 15 residues. The CDR3, as DNA: TGTGCCACCAGTGATACCCGGGATAGCAATCAGCCCCAGCATTTT. Its translation: CATSDTRDSNQPQHF.

Here the CDR3 DNA reads TGCGCCAGCAGCTTGTACTCACAGGGAGGGGAAAAACTGTTTTTT. Amino acids: CASSLYSQGGEKLFF. The V call is TRBV5-1, the J call TRBJ1-4, with D possibly TRBD1 on 6 matching bases. V was shortened by 1 base and J by 8 bases, with 15 bases between the two germline ends. The germline gives CDR1 SGHRS, CDR2 YFSETQ. CDR3 length: 15 amino acids.

The V call is TRBV7-8, the J call TRBJ2-7; 7 bases map to TRBD2. The germline CDR1 and CDR2 sequences are SGHVS and FQNEAQ. There are 14 residues in the CDR3. Unmatched junction bases numbered 11, after V lost 5 bases and J lost 7 bases. CDR3 DNA: TGTGCCAGCAGCGGGGGGGGTAACAGCGAAGAGCAGTACGTC. Protein product: CASSGGGNSEEQYV.

The chain recombines TRBV4-2 with TRBJ1-1, with no clear D. V lost 0 bases, J lost 0 bases, and 8 bases lay in between. Germline lookup yields CDR1 LGHNA and CDR2 YNFKEQ. This CDR3 comprises 15 residues. This chain's CDR3 is CASSQEEEMNTEAFF. The CDR3 DNA reads TGTGCCAGCAGCCAAGAGGAGGAGATGAACACTGAAGCTTTCTTT.

CDR3 sequence (DNA): TGCGCCAGCAGCTTGCAATCCAGCTCTGGAAACACCATATATTTT. Translation: CASSLQSSSGNTIYF. V gene TRBV5-1 combines with J gene TRBJ1-3; D gene uncertain. This CDR3 spans 15 amino acids. Germline lookup yields CDR1 SGHRS and CDR2 YFSETQ. V was clipped by 1 base and J by 0 bases, with 8 bases between them.

V is TRBV2 and J is TRBJ2-1, with D uncertain. V lost 6 bases and J 3 bases, leaving 3 bases between the germline ends. The length of the CDR3 is 11 residues. The germline CDR1 and CDR2 sequences are SNHLY and FYNNEI. The CDR3 here is CASSRYNEQFF. The DNA of the CDR3 is TGTGCCAGCAGCCGCTACAATGAGCAGTTCTTC.

The chain is built from TRBV10-2 and TRBJ1-2, with D perhaps matching TRBD1 (6 bases). This CDR3 is 17 amino acids long. V lost 2 bases to trimming and J lost 5 bases, with 21 bases between them. Germline V gene data show CDR1 as WSHSY and CDR2 as SAAADI. In DNA, the CDR3 is TGCGCCAGCAGTGAGACGATCAATCAGGGGCTCGGGTATGGCTACACCTTC. Its protein is CASSETINQGLGYGYTF.

The chain recombines TRBV6-6 with TRBJ1-4; TRBD1 matches at 7 bases. Germline V gene data show CDR1 as MNHNY and CDR2 as SVGAGI (reference sequence). The V and J ends lost 0 bases and 10 bases, in that order; junction bases with no gene match: 11. The CDR3 runs 16 residues. The DNA for the CDR3 is TGTGCCAGCAGTTACTCGCTCGAGGGGGCCCGACCAAAACTGTTTTTT. Translation: CASSYSLEGARPKLFF.

V is TRBV10-1 and J is TRBJ1-1, with D possibly matching TRBD1 (6 bases). CDR1 is WNHNN and CDR2 is SYGVQD in the germline V gene (reference sequence). V was clipped by 5 bases and J by 7 bases, with 8 bases between them. The CDR3 has 11 amino acids. For the CDR3, the DNA is TGCGCCAGCAGTCAGGACAGTGAAGCTTTCTTT. Encoded protein: CASSQDSEAFF.

This rearrangement joins TRBV5-5 to TRBJ1-4; D is undetermined. Germline CDR1 reads SGHKS; CDR2 reads YYEKEE (reference sequence). The V and J ends lost 2 bases and 4 bases respectively, with 15 bases between them. The length of the CDR3 is 16 residues. CDR3 coding DNA: TGTGCCAGCAGCTTTGTTCCGATCGGGAATAATGAAAAACTGTTTTTT. This encodes CASSFVPIGNNEKLFF.

This rearrangement joins TRBV5-1 to TRBJ1-4, with a tentative D call TRBD1 (5 bases). The CDR3 extends over 16 amino acids. The germline V gene has CDR1 SGHRS and CDR2 YFSETQ. V was shortened by 3 bases and J by 8 bases, with 20 bases between the two germline ends. The DNA of the CDR3 is TGCGCCAGCAGCTCTACCCTAGATCAGGGTAGGGAAAAACTGTTTTTT. Translated: CASSSTLDQGREKLFF.

The genes are TRBV18 and TRBJ2-7, with 8 nucleotides matching TRBD1. Per the germline V gene, CDR1 is KGHSH and CDR2 is LQKENI. CDR3 size: 16 residues. J lost 4 bases, V lost 6 bases, and 14 bases had no gene match. CDR3 loop: CASSPGDPRTGYEQYV. CDR3 nucleotides: TGTGCCAGCTCTCCAGGGGACCCCAGGACAGGGTACGAGCAGTACGTC.